This entry lists 27 T cell receptor beta chains sequenced from one sample in a study of T cell repertoires in ileal Crohn's disease. Assay: immunoSEQ multiplex PCR; the TCRdb copy retains only in-frame clones and omits some. The top ten clones hold roughly 6% of a sample with some 17,000 clones, almost 90% of them seen once. Material for sequencing was ileal tissue. The receptors were gathered from an adult with Crohn's disease.

The V gene is TRBV12-2, the J gene TRBJ1-1; the DNA was not used to check the table's D call, TRBD1. TRBV12-2 is a known pseudogene. The CDR3 contains 12 residues. The CDR3 coding sequence is TGTGCAAGTCGAACAGGGGGGACTGAAGCTTTCTTT. Translation gives CASRTGGTEAFF.

The chain is built from TRBV18 and TRBJ1-2; 8 bases are shared with TRBD1. CDR1 KGHSH and CDR2 LQKENI come from the germline V gene. The V segment lost 3 bases and the J segment 7 bases; nucleotides outside the gene matches: 10. The CDR3 totals 15 residues. The CDR3 spells CASSPGLGQGSGYTF. The CDR3 DNA is TGTGCCAGCTCACCTGGATTAGGACAGGGCTCTGGCTACACCTTC.

V gene TRBV5-1 combines with J gene TRBJ1-1, with 7 positions matching TRBD1. Germline assignment: CDR1 SGHRS and CDR2 YFSETQ. The CDR3 covers 13 residues. Germline trimming cut 3 bases from V and 3 bases from J; bases unmatched to any gene: 2. The CDR3 here is CASSSGGYTEAFF. CDR3 DNA: TGCGCCAGCAGCTCAGGGGGGTACACTGAAGCTTTCTTT.

This sequence joins TRBV5-1 and TRBJ2-3, with TRBD2 matching 10 bases. The CDR3 runs to 15 residues. V lost 6 bases, J lost 1 base, and 5 bases stayed unmatched. CDR1 is SGHRS, CDR2 YFSETQ, per germline. The CDR3 region is CASTTSGARTDTQYF. The CDR3 DNA reads TGCGCCAGCACCACTAGCGGGGCCCGCACAGATACGCAGTATTTT. Drawing the rest from reference TRBV5-1 and TRBJ2-3, the complete variable domain is KAGVTQTPRYLIKTRGQQVTLSCSPISGHRSVSWYQQTPGQGLQFLFEYFSETQRNKGNFPGRFSGRQFSNSRSEMNVSTLELGDSALYLCASTTSGARTDTQYFGPGTRLTVL.

This clone was seen just once. The chain links TRBV11-1 to TRBJ2-5, with D perhaps matching TRBD1 (5 bases). The CDR3 is 13 amino acids. V lost 1 base to trimming and J lost 4 bases, with 7 bases between them. Germline V lookup: CDR1 SGHAT, CDR2 FQDESV (reference sequence). In DNA, the CDR3 is TGTGCCAGCAGCTTAGGGGGCCTAGAGACCCAGTACTTC. Translating gives CASSLGGLETQYF.

The V call is TRBV7-6, the J call TRBJ1-4; D might be TRBD1 (5 bases). Germline V gene sequence: CDR1 SGHVS, CDR2 FNYEAQ. The CDR3 consists of 14 residues. V was clipped by 3 bases and J by 4 bases, with 9 bases between them. CDR3 loop: CASSLGGHNEKLFF. DNA of the CDR3: TGTGCCAGCAGCTTGGGGGGTCATAATGAAAAACTGTTTTTT.

The chain links TRBV30 to TRBJ2-5; perhaps TRBD1 as D (5 bases). There are 12 residues in the CDR3. Trimming removed 4 bases at V and 2 bases at J, with 8 bases between. Germline CDR1 is GTSNPN and CDR2 is SVGIG (reference sequence). CDR3 sequence: CAWTAGQETQYF. The CDR3, as DNA: TGTGCCTGGACGGCAGGGCAAGAGACCCAGTACTTC.

The rearrangement uses TRBV5-8 and TRBJ2-3; 10 nucleotides line up with TRBD2. The CDR3 runs 16 residues. Unmatched junction bases numbered 9, after V lost 4 bases and J lost 4 bases. The germline V gene has CDR1 SGHTS and CDR2 YDEGEE. The CDR3 region is CASSLGAGGSADTQYF. In DNA, the CDR3 is TGTGCCAGCAGCCTCGGAGCGGGAGGGTCCGCAGATACGCAGTATTTT.

The rearrangement links TRBV4-2 to TRBJ2-7; 15 bases are shared with TRBD2. The CDR3 is made up of 19 amino acids. The germline gives CDR1 LGHNA, CDR2 YNFKEQ. Unmatched junction bases numbered 11, after V lost 1 base and J lost 4 bases. CDR3 loop: CASSQVSGTSGRIMYEQYF. The CDR3 nucleotides are TGTGCCAGCAGCCAAGTCTCCGGGACTAGCGGGAGGATTATGTACGAGCAGTACTTC.

CDR3 sequence reads: CASLGNTEAFF. In DNA form, the CDR3 reads TGTGCCTCCCTAGGGAACACTGAAGCTTTCTTT. This rearrangement joins TRBV6-5 to TRBJ1-1; no reliable D call. This CDR3 contains 11 residues. Germline V CDR1 and CDR2: MNHEY, SVGAGI. The V gene lost 11 bases and the J gene lost 1 base, with 8 bases spanning the gap.

The rearrangement joins TRBV11-2 to TRBJ2-7; D is perhaps TRBD2 (6 bases). The CDR3 is 16 residues long. The germline V gene encodes CDR1 SGHAT and CDR2 FQNNGV. Trimming stripped 4 bases from V and 4 bases from J, with 20 bases between. The CDR3 reads CASSSGLRPLVYEQYF. CDR3 DNA: TGTGCCAGCAGCTCCGGACTAAGACCTTTAGTTTACGAGCAGTACTTC. Using reference TRBV11-2 and TRBJ2-7 for the parts outside the CDR3, the full variable domain is EAGVAQSPRYKIIEKRQSVAFWCNPISGHATLYWYQQILGQGPKLLIQFQNNGVVDDSQLPKDRFSAERLKGVDSTLKIQPAKLEDSAVYLCASSSGLRPLVYEQYFGPGTRLTVT.

This clone was recorded once. The chain uses TRBV18 and TRBJ2-3, with TRBD1 matching over 7 bases. From germline, CDR1 is KGHSH and CDR2 LQKENI. The CDR3 has 12 amino acids. With V trimmed by 8 bases and J by 1 base, 0 bases remained unmatched. This chain's CDR3 is CASTGGTDTQYF. CDR3 coding DNA: TGTGCCAGCACAGGGGGCACAGATACGCAGTATTTT.

The genes are TRBV11-2 and TRBJ1-2; TRBD1 might be the D (5 bases). V lost 0 bases to trimming and J lost 5 bases, with 10 bases between them. The germline CDR1 and CDR2 sequences are SGHAT and FQNNGV. The CDR3 extends over 14 amino acids. The CDR3 region is CASSLDWGDYGYTF. Written as DNA, the CDR3 is TGTGCCAGCAGCTTAGATTGGGGGGATTATGGCTACACCTTC. The whole variable domain, remainder taken from reference TRBV11-2 and TRBJ1-2, is EAGVAQSPRYKIIEKRQSVAFWCNPISGHATLYWYQQILGQGPKLLIQFQNNGVVDDSQLPKDRFSAERLKGVDSTLKIQPAKLEDSAVYLCASSLDWGDYGYTFGSGTRLTVV.

The count of this clone is one. This sequence joins TRBV6-4 and TRBJ2-7; 8 bases line up with TRBD2. The CDR3 is 17 amino acids. Trimming at V came to 2 bases and at J to 7 bases, leaving 16 bases not matched to a gene. Germline CDR1 MRHNA, CDR2 SNTAGT. CDR3 sequence reads: CASSDPLGPRAGDEQYF. DNA of the CDR3: TGTGCCAGCAGTGACCCCCTGGGTCCACGAGCGGGAGATGAGCAGTACTTC.

V usage is TRBV29-1 and J usage is TRBJ2-7; 10 bases agree with TRBD2. The V gene's germline CDR1 is SQVTM and CDR2 ANQGSEA. Trimming removed 6 bases from V and 3 bases from J; junction bases left unmatched: 8. The length of the CDR3 is 14 residues. The CDR3 DNA sequence: TGCAGCGTCGTTCTAGCGGGAGAGATCTACGAGCAGTACTTC. It encodes CSVVLAGEIYEQYF.

This sequence joins TRBV5-1 and TRBJ2-5; TRBD2 aligns across 7 bases. The germline V gene encodes CDR1 SGHRS and CDR2 YFSETQ. The trim removed 5 bases at V and 2 bases at J, leaving 18 bases unmatched. The CDR3 length is 18 residues. Here the CDR3 DNA reads TGCGCCAGCAGGTGGAGCCGGGTTTCTAGCGGCCCACAAGAGACCCAGTACTTC. It is translated as CASRWSRVSSGPQETQYF.

This clone was found a few times. The gene calls are TRBV5-4 and TRBJ1-2, with D possibly being TRBD1 (6 bases). The ends were cut back, 3 bases at V and 8 bases at J, with 17 bases in the middle. There are 14 residues in the CDR3. CDR1 and CDR2 from the germline V gene are SGHNT and YYREEE (reference sequence). The CDR3 DNA is TGTGCCAGCAGCTCCGGGACAACCGGGTCAGGCTACACCTTC. Amino acids: CASSSGTTGSGYTF.

The V and J genes are TRBV9 and TRBJ2-1; 7 positions match TRBD2. There are 18 residues in the CDR3. The V and J ends lost 3 bases and 6 bases, in that order; junction bases with no gene match: 18. Germline values: CDR1 SGDLS, CDR2 YYNGEE. This chain's CDR3 is CASSGRIKAGTAPNEQFF. CDR3 sequence (DNA): TGTGCCAGCAGCGGAAGAATCAAAGCGGGAACCGCCCCCAATGAGCAGTTCTTC.

Comments on this clone: The sample carries other DNA sequences with the same CDR3. CDR3 sequence reads: CASSLVGGRAYEQYF. Here the CDR3 DNA reads TGCGCCAGCAGCTTGGTGGGCGGGAGGGCCTACGAGCAGTACTTC. This sequence joins TRBV5-1 and TRBJ2-7, with 9 nucleotides matching TRBD2. CDR1 is SGHRS, CDR2 YFSETQ, per germline. The CDR3 is made up of 15 amino acids. V was clipped by 0 bases and J by 2 bases; unmatched bases: 3.

The chain employs TRBV6-1 and TRBJ1-3, with D tentatively TRBD1 (6 bases). The CDR3 spans 15 residues. CDR1 is MNHNS, CDR2 SASEGT, per germline. V was trimmed by 7 bases and J by 0 bases, leaving 13 bases between them. The CDR3 bases are TGTGCCAGCAAACTCCAGGGGATCTCTGGAAACACCATATATTTT. Translation gives CASKLQGISGNTIYF.

The genes are TRBV6-5 and TRBJ2-2, with TRBD2 identical over 10 bases. V lost 5 bases, J lost 6 bases, and 6 bases stayed unmatched. Germline CDR1 and CDR2: MNHEY and SVGAGI. The CDR3 contains 15 residues. The chain's CDR3 is CASSPSLAGAGELFF. As DNA, the CDR3 is TGTGCCAGCAGTCCCAGCCTAGCGGGGGCCGGGGAGCTGTTTTTT.

V gene TRBV15 combines with J gene TRBJ2-1; D might be TRBD1 (5 bases). The CDR3 is 18 residues long. In germline, CDR1 is LNHNV, CDR2 YYDKDF (reference sequence). V was cut by 1 base and J by 0 bases, with 16 bases left in between. For the CDR3, the DNA is TGTGCCACCAGCAGAGTGGCAGGGTTCATTAGCTCCTACAATGAGCAGTTCTTC. This sequence encodes CATSRVAGFISSYNEQFF. The whole variable domain, remainder taken from reference TRBV15 and TRBJ2-1, is DAMVIQNPRYQVTQFGKPVTLSCSQTLNHNVMYWYQQKSSQAPKLLFHYYDKDFNNEADTPDNFQSRRPNTSFCFLDIRSPGLGDTAMYLCATSRVAGFISSYNEQFFGPGTRLTVL.

The chain employs TRBV6-5 and TRBJ2-7, with TRBD2 as a possible D gene (7 bases). CDR1 is MNHEY and CDR2 is SVGAGI in the germline V gene. Trimming took off 2 bases at V and 1 base at J, with 15 bases between the two ends. The CDR3 extends over 16 amino acids. The CDR3 loop is CASSYAAGRGSYEQYF. In DNA form, the CDR3 reads TGTGCCAGCAGTTACGCCGCAGGGAGGGGGTCCTACGAGCAGTACTTC.

The J gene is TRBJ1-5, the V gene TRBV6-5, with 7 bases fitting TRBD1. Germline V lookup: CDR1 MNHEY, CDR2 SVGAGI. The V segment lost 6 bases and the J segment 6 bases; nucleotides outside the gene matches: 8. The CDR3 loop spans 14 amino acids. The CDR3 DNA reads TGTGCCAGCAGCCGACAGGGCCTAGGTCAGCCCCAGCATTTT. It encodes CASSRQGLGQPQHF.

The chain couples TRBV6-1 to TRBJ2-3; D may be TRBD1 (5 bases). Germline V gene sequence: CDR1 MNHNS, CDR2 SASEGT. The CDR3 has 16 amino acids. V was shortened by 0 bases and J by 1 base, with 11 bases between the two germline ends. The DNA of the CDR3 is TGTGCCAGCAGTGAAGCGCCAGTGGGGCGCACAGATACGCAGTATTTT. It is translated as CASSEAPVGRTDTQYF.

The CDR3 loop is CASSLFAGTGANVLTF. The CDR3 DNA sequence: TGTGCCAGCAGCTTATTTGCAGGGACTGGGGCCAACGTCCTGACTTTC. V gene TRBV7-9 combines with J gene TRBJ2-6, with TRBD1 as a possible D gene (5 bases). Per germline, CDR1 SEHNR and CDR2 FQNEAQ (reference sequence). This CDR3 comprises 16 residues. V was trimmed by 2 bases and J by 2 bases, leaving 10 bases between them. Looking up the rest from reference TRBV7-9 and TRBJ2-6 gives the full variable domain: DTGVSQNPRHKITKRGQNVTFRCDPISEHNRLYWYRQTLGQGPEFLTYFQNEAQLEKSRLLSDRFSAERPKGSFSTLEIQRTEQGDSAMYLCASSLFAGTGANVLTFGAGSRLTVL.

The rearrangement links TRBV4-1 to TRBJ2-1, with 7 bases aligning to TRBD2. The CDR3 loop spans 16 amino acids. Germline CDR1 reads MGHRA; CDR2 reads YSYEKL. The trim removed 3 bases at V and 0 bases at J, leaving 5 bases unmatched. The CDR3 DNA is TGCGCCAGCAGCCATGCTGGCGGGAGCTCCTACAATGAGCAGTTCTTC. Translation gives CASSHAGGSSYNEQFF.